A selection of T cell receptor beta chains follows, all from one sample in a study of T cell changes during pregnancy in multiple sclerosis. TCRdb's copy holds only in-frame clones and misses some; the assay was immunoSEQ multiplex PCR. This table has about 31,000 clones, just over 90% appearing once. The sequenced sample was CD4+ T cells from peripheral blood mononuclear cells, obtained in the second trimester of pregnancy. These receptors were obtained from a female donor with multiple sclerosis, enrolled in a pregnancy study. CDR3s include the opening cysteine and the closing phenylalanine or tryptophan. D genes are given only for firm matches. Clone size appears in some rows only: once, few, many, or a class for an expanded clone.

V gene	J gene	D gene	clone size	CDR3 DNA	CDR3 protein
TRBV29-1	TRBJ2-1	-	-	TGCAGCCTCAGACTAAGCGGGTTTTACAATGAGCAGTTCTTC	CSLRLSGFYNEQFF
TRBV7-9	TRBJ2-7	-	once	TGTGCCAGCAGCTTAGAAGGTGCGGGAAGAGGTTCCTACGAGCAGTACTTC	CASSLEGAGRGSYEQYF
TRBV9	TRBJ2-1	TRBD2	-	TGTGCCAGCAGCGGATCTAGCGGGTCTTACAATGAGCAGTTCTTC	CASSGSSGSYNEQFF
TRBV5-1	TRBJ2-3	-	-	TGCGCCAGCAGCTCCCTCGGGGCAGATACGCAGTATTTT	CASSSLGADTQYF
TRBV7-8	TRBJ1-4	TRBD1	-	TGTGCCAGCAGCGCAGGGGGGCTTCGTGAAAAACTGTTTTTT	CASSAGGLREKLFF
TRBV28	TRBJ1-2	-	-	TGTGCCAGCAGTTTACAGGGGTATGGCTACACCTTC	CASSLQGYGYTF
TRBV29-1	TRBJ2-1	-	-	TGCAGCGTTGAAGTGCAGGTTTCGTCCAATGAGCAGTTCTTC	CSVEVQVSSNEQFF
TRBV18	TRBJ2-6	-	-	TGTGCCAGCTCACCACTGGTTGGCGCGGTCTCTGGGGCCAACGTCCTGACTTTC	CASSPLVGAVSGANVLTF
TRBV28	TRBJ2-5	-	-	TGTGCCAGCAGTTTAGACAGTGTCCGGGAGACCCAGTACTTC	CASSLDSVRETQYF
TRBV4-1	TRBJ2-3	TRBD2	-	TGCGCCAGCAGCCAATGGGCTAGCGGGAGATTTGGCACAGATACGCAGTATTTT	CASSQWASGRFGTDTQYF
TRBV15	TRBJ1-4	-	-	TGTGCCACAGGAGAGGACAGACAGAATGAAAAACTGTTTTTT	CATGEDRQNEKLFF
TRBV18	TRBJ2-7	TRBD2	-	TGTGCCAGCTCACCACACGTAGCGGGGGAGCAGTACTTC	CASSPHVAGEQYF
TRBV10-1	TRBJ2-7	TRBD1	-	TGCGCCAGCAGCGCCTCTCATCTCGGACAGGGTGCGTACGAGCAGTACTTC	CASSASHLGQGAYEQYF
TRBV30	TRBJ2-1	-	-	TGTGCCTGGAGTTTAAGCGAGTTCTACAATGAGCAGTTCTTC	CAWSLSEFYNEQFF
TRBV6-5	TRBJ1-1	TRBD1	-	TGTGCCAGCAGGACGTCGACAGGGGACACTGAAGCTTTCTTT	CASRTSTGDTEAFF
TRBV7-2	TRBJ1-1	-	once	TGTGCCAGCAGCCACAAGGTGGGCGCTCGCATGAACACTGAAGCTTTCTTT	CASSHKVGARMNTEAFF
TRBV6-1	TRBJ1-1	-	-	TGTGCCAGTCGGTTGTCCATGAACACTGAAGCTTTCTTT	CASRLSMNTEAFF
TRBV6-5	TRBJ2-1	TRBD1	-	TGTGCCAGCACCCCGGGACAGGGGGCGAATGAGCAGTTCTTC	CASTPGQGANEQFF
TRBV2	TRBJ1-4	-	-	TGTGCCAGCAGTGCAGGGGACGGGGAAAAACTGTTTTTT	CASSAGDGEKLFF
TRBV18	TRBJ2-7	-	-	TGTGCCAGCTCACCACCAGGGAGCTACGAGCAGTACTTC	CASSPPGSYEQYF
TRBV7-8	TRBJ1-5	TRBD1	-	TGTGCCAGCAGCTTAAACAGGGGAATGGGCAATCAGCCCCAGCATTTT	CASSLNRGMGNQPQHF
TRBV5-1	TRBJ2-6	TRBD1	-	TGCGCCAGCAGCTCGGGACAGGGGGCGGTTGGGGCCAACGTCCTGACTTTC	CASSSGQGAVGANVLTF
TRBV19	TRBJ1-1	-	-	TGTGCCAGTAGTCCCCGGGACACTTGGGAAGCTTTCTTT	CASSPRDTWEAFF
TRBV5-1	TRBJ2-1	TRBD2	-	TGCGCCAGCAGCCTCGGGACTAGACTCAACAATGAGCAGTTCTTC	CASSLGTRLNNEQFF
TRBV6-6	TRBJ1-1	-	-	TGTGCCAGCAGTCAGGGGAACACTGAAGCTTTCTTT	CASSQGNTEAFF
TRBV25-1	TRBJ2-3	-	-	TGTGCCAGCAGTGGCCGGGACTGGTACACAGATACGCAGTATTTT	CASSGRDWYTDTQYF
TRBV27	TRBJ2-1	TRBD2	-	TGTGCCAGCAGTGTCGGACTAGCGGGAGTAGAAAATGAGCAGTTCTTC	CASSVGLAGVENEQFF
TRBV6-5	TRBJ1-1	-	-	TGTGCCAGCAGTTGGAGCATGGGGGGTTCTGAAGCTTTCTTT	CASSWSMGGSEAFF
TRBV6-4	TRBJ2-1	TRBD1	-	TGTGCCAGCAGAGAGGGGGCCTTACACAATGAGCAGTTCTTC	CASREGALHNEQFF
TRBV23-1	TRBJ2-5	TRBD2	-	TGCGCCAGCAGTCGATATAGCGGGTTCAAGACCCAGTACTTC	CASSRYSGFKTQYF
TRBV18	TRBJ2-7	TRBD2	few	TGTGCCAGCTCACCCACTCCCGGGGGGATTGGGTCTACGGAGCAGTACTTC	CASSPTPGGIGSTEQYF
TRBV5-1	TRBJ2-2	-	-	TGCGCCAGCAGCCCCCGGACTGGAAACACCGGGGAGCTGTTTTTT	CASSPRTGNTGELFF
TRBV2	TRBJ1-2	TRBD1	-	TGTGCCAGCAGTACTCCGAGGGGGCCCGGCTATGGCTACACCTTC	CASSTPRGPGYGYTF
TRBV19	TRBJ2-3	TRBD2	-	TGTGCCAGTAGGAGCGGGAGTGACGATACGCAGTATTTT	CASRSGSDDTQYF
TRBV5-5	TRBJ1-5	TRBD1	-	TGTGCCAGCAGCTTGGACAGGGGTCTGCGTCAGCCCCAGCATTTT	CASSLDRGLRQPQHF
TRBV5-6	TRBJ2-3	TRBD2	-	TGTGCCAGCAGCGTACTAGCGGGAGGTACAGATACGCAGTATTTT	CASSVLAGGTDTQYF
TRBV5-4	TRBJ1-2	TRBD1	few	TGTGCCAGCAGCGGGACAGGGAATGGCTACACCTTC	CASSGTGNGYTF